One sample yielded the 21 T cell receptor beta chains listed below, sequenced in a study of blood T cells in healthy people across ages. Primed by a sample-barcoded 5' primer and a J-beta primer mix, a second PCR proceeded for 7 to 11 cycles. TCRdb reprocessed the 5' RACE reads via MiXCR and lists one record per CDR3 protein. Of 700,000 to 800,000 distinct CDR3 sequences listed, 43% are singletons. Sequencing used blood. These receptors were collected from a woman aged 55-70 years in good health.

The genes are TRBV6-5 and TRBJ1-5, with 8 positions matching TRBD1. V shed 6 bases and J 3 bases; nucleotides not matched to a gene: 7. This CDR3 has 15 amino acids. CDR1 is MNHEY, CDR2 SVGAGI, per germline. The CDR3 loop reads CASSLGQATNQPQHF. DNA of the CDR3: TGTGCCAGCAGCTTGGGACAGGCGACCAATCAGCCCCAGCATTTT.

This chain links TRBV6-5 with TRBJ2-7; D is ambiguous. Germline-derived CDR1 and CDR2 are MNHEY and SVGAGI. This CDR3 spans 15 amino acids. Trimming cost V 2 bases and J 9 bases, with 20 bases left between them. This CDR3 is CASSYEAHPQRGQYF. CDR3 sequence (DNA): TGTGCCAGCAGTTACGAAGCGCATCCACAACGCGGGCAGTACTTC.

This clonotype was seen more than once but under ten times. This chain joins TRBV4-2 and TRBJ1-5; D call uncertain. Germline V gene data show CDR1 as LGHNA and CDR2 as YNFKEQ. Between the trimmed V and J ends, which lost 1 base and 4 bases, there was a span of 11 bases. The length of the CDR3 is 15 residues. CDR3 sequence (DNA): TGTGCCAGCAGCCAAGGAGCGGAAGGGAATCAGCCCCAGCATTTT. It is translated as CASSQGAEGNQPQHF.

The J gene is TRBJ1-6, the V gene TRBV12-3 or TRBV12-4; D is uncertain. V was pared by 3 bases and J by 14 bases, with 11 bases between. The CDR3 sequence is 12 residues long. CDR3 DNA sequence: TGTGCCAGCAGTTTTGGCCCCGAGACCCTCCACTTT. Translating it yields CASSFGPETLHF.

This clonotype was counted a few times. One base away lies a much larger clone, so this may be a sequencing read error. The chain uses TRBV3-1 and TRBJ2-3; 7 bases agree with TRBD2. Per germline, CDR1 LGHDT and CDR2 YNNKEL (reference sequence). The V gene end was trimmed by 4 bases and the J gene end by 7 bases; junction bases not matched to a gene: 11. The CDR3 is 15 residues long. CDR3 nucleotides: TGTGCCAGCAGCCTGACGAGCGGGGTCTGGAATACGCAGTATTTT. It specifies CASSLTSGVWNTQYF.

The J gene is TRBJ2-2, the V gene TRBV18; no clear D. CDR1 is KGHSH and CDR2 is LQKENI in the germline V gene. Trimming shortened V by 7 bases and J by 10 bases, and 10 bases separated the two germline ends. This CDR3 spans 11 amino acids. Written as DNA, the CDR3 is TGTGCCAGCTTCTTCGCGGAGGAGCTGTTTTTT. Amino acid sequence: CASFFAEELFF.

CDR3: CSARVRAYEQYF. For the CDR3, the DNA is TGCAGTGCTAGAGTCAGGGCCTACGAGCAGTACTTC. This chain connects TRBV20-1 to TRBJ2-7; weak D call: TRBD1 (5 bases). The CDR3 has 12 amino acids. Trimming stripped 1 base from V and 2 bases from J, with 6 bases between. Germline assignment: CDR1 DFQATT and CDR2 SNEGSKA (reference sequence).

J is TRBJ1-2 and V is TRBV6-1; a possible D gene is TRBD1 (5 bases). In germline, CDR1 is MNHNS, CDR2 SASEGT. This CDR3 spans 13 amino acids. V was clipped by 6 bases and J by 4 bases, with 12 bases between them. The CDR3 here is CASRGREGYGYTF. CDR3 nucleotides: TGTGCCAGCAGGGGACGGGAGGGCTATGGCTACACCTTC.

This clonotype was picked up a small number of times. Here the CDR3 DNA reads TGCAGTGCTAGAGATCGGTCGGGATGGTATGGCTACACCTTC. The encoded protein is CSARDRSGWYGYTF. This chain connects TRBV20-1 to TRBJ1-2, with D hard to call. V dropped 0 bases and J dropped 5 bases, with 13 bases sitting between them. The length of the CDR3 is 14 residues. Germline CDR1 and CDR2: DFQATT and SNEGSKA (reference sequence).

This clonotype has a single count. A far larger clone lies a single base away; this is likely a read error. The chain is built from TRBV27 and TRBJ2-7; 9 bases are a match to TRBD1. The CDR3 runs to 14 residues. Germline trimming cut 4 bases from V and 3 bases from J; bases unmatched to any gene: 4. Germline-derived CDR1 and CDR2 are MNHEY and SMNVEV (reference sequence). CDR3 nucleotide sequence: TGTGCCAGCAGTTCCGGGACAGGGTTCTACGAGCAGTACTTC. It yields the protein CASSSGTGFYEQYF.

On this clonotype: This sequence may be a read error, since a much larger clone differs from it by one base. V and J are TRBV7-2 and TRBJ1-6, with D possibly matching TRBD1 (5 bases). CDR1 is SGHTA and CDR2 is FQGNSA in the germline V gene. This CDR3 region has 16 residues. The DNA for the CDR3 is TGTGCCAGCAGCTTAGAGATTCAGGGAATCAGTTCACCCCCCTACTTT. Residues: CASSLEIQGISSPPYF. Full variable domain (missing parts from reference TRBV7-2 and TRBJ1-6): GAGVSQSPSNKVTEKGKDVELRCDPISGHTALYWYRQSLGQGLEFLIYFQGNSAPDKSGLPSDRFSAERTGGSVSTLTIQRTQQEDSAVYLCASSLEIQGISSPPYFGNGTRLTVT.

Only a few counts were recorded for this clonotype. The genes are TRBV2 and TRBJ2-5; TRBD2 is a possible D gene (5 bases). Germline V gives CDR1 SNHLY, CDR2 FYNNEI. This CDR3 has 13 residues. Trimming shortened V by 5 bases and J by 5 bases, and 12 bases separated the two germline ends. CDR3 DNA sequence: TGTGCCAGCAGTTCGGAGGTCCGGGAGACCCAGTACTTC. Amino acid sequence: CASSSEVRETQYF.

This clonotype turned up a few times. The chain has TRBV7-3 and TRBJ1-1; D gene unclear. The CDR3 consists of 14 residues. V gave up 2 bases and J gave up 3 bases, with 10 bases separating them. Germline CDR1 is SGHTA and CDR2 is FQGTGA. The CDR3: CASSLQAGDTEAFF. In DNA form, the CDR3 reads TGTGCCAGCAGCTTACAAGCGGGCGACACTGAAGCTTTCTTT.

This chain joins TRBV5-1 and TRBJ2-3, with 8 positions matching TRBD1. The CDR3 spans 17 residues. Germline V gene data show CDR1 as SGHRS and CDR2 as YFSETQ. The V gene end was trimmed by 4 bases and the J gene end by 2 bases; junction bases not matched to a gene: 12. The CDR3 spells CASSQPTGTGLTDTQYF. CDR3 DNA sequence: TGCGCCAGCAGCCAACCGACCGGGACAGGACTCACAGATACGCAGTATTTT.

About this clonotype itself: This likely traces to a read error, being one base from a far larger clone. This chain connects TRBV10-3 to TRBJ2-5; D is ambiguous. The end of the DNA is better explained by TRBJ2-7, so the J call may be wrong. This CDR3 region has 12 residues. Germline V CDR1 and CDR2: ENHRY, SYGVKD. CDR3 coding DNA: TGTGCCATCAGAGAGTCCTCCTACGAGCAGTACTTC. Protein: CAIRESSYEQYF.

This clonotype was detected ten times or more. A much larger clone lies a single base off, so this may be a read error. The V gene is TRBV20-1, the J gene TRBJ2-1, with TRBD2 matching 10 bases. The end of the DNA is better explained by TRBJ2-7, so the J call may be wrong. Germline V gene sequence: CDR1 DFQATT, CDR2 SNEGSKA (reference sequence). The CDR3 extends over 17 amino acids. The DNA for the CDR3 is TGCAGTGCCTTAACCCGACTAGCGGGTAGCTCCTACAATGAGCAGTACTTC. It codes for CSALTRLAGSSYNEQYF.

This clonotype turned up a few times. The CDR3, as DNA: TGTGCCAGCACCTTGGGAAGTGCTAATGAAAAACTGTTTTTT. Translation: CASTLGSANEKLFF. The chain carries TRBV12-3 or TRBV12-4 and TRBJ1-4; no definite D call. The V end was cut by 7 bases, the J end by 3 bases, with 12 bases between. CDR3 length: 14 residues.

The chain joins TRBV29-1 to TRBJ2-2; D unclear. From germline, CDR1 is SQVTM and CDR2 ANQGSEA. This CDR3 comprises 13 residues. The V end was cut by 7 bases, the J end by 0 bases, with 9 bases between. CDR3 region: CSALGSNTGELFF. The CDR3 nucleotides read TGCAGCGCTTTGGGTTCGAACACCGGGGAGCTGTTTTTT.

The V gene is TRBV7-2, the J gene TRBJ2-5, with 8 bases matching TRBD1. Trimming removed 1 base from V and 11 bases from J; junction bases left unmatched: 12. Germline V gene sequence: CDR1 SGHTA, CDR2 FQGNSA. The CDR3 totals 15 residues. CDR3 coding DNA: TGTGCCAGCAGCTTAGGTGAGGGGACAGGATGGGAGCAGTACTTC. Its translation: CASSLGEGTGWEQYF.

Written as DNA, the CDR3 is TGTGCCAGCAGCCGACAGGGTCACACAGATACGCAGTATTTT. Amino acids: CASSRQGHTDTQYF. V gene TRBV6-5 combines with J gene TRBJ2-3; 7 bases match TRBD1. This CDR3 comprises 14 residues. Germline values: CDR1 MNHEY, CDR2 SVGAGI. J was trimmed by 2 bases and V by 6 bases; bases with no gene match: 5.

This chain connects TRBV24-1 to TRBJ2-1; 8 nucleotides line up with TRBD2. The end of the DNA fits TRBJ2-7 better, so the J call may be wrong. CDR1 is KGHDR, CDR2 SFDVKD, per germline. CDR3 length: 15 amino acids. In DNA form, the CDR3 reads TGTGCCACCAGTGATCCAGCGGGGGACTACAATGAGCAGTACTTC. It codes for CATSDPAGDYNEQYF.